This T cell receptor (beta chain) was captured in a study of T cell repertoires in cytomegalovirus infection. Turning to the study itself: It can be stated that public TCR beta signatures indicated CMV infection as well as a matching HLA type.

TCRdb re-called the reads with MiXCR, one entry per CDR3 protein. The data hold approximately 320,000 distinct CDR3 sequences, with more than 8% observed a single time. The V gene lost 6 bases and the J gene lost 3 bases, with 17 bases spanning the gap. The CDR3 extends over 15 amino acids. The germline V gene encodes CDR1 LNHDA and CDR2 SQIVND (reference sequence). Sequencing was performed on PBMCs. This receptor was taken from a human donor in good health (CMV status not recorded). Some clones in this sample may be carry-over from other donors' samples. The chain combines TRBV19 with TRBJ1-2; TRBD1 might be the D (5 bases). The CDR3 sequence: CASSTTGALYYGYTF. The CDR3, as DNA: TGTGCCAGTAGCACCACTGGGGCTTTATACTATGGCTACACCTTC. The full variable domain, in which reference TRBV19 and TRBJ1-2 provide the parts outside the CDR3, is DGGITQSPKYLFRKEGQNVTLSCEQNLNHDAMYWYRQDPGQGLRLIYYSQIVNDFQKGDIAEGYSVSREKKESFPLTVTSAQKNPTAFYLCASSTTGALYYGYTFGSGTRLTVV.